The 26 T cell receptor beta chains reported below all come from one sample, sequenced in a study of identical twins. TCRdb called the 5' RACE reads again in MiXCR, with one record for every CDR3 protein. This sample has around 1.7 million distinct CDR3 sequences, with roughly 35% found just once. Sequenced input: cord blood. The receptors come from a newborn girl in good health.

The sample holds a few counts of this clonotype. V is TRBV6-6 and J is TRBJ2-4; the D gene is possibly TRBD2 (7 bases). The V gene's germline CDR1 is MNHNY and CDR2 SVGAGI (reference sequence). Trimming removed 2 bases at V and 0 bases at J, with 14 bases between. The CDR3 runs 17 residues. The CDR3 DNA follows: TGTGCCAGCAGTTACGAGGGAGGGGGAATAGCCAAAAACATTCAGTACTTC. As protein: CASSYEGGGIAKNIQYF.

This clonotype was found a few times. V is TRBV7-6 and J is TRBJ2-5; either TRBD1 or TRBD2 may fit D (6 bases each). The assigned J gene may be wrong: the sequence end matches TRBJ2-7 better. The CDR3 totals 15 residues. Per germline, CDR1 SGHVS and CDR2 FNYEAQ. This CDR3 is CASSLRGVGPYEQYF. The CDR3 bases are TGTGCCAGCAGCTTAAGGGGGGTTGGCCCCTACGAGCAGTACTTC.

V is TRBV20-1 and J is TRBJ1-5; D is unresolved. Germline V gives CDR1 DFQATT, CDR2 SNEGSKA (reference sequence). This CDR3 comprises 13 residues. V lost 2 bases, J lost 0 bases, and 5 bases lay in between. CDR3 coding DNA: TGCAGTGCTAGACAGATTAGCAATCAGCCCCAGCATTTT. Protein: CSARQISNQPQHF.

CDR3 in DNA: TGCAGTGCTAGAGGGGCCGGAAACAGGGCCTCCAGTTATGATTCACCCCTCCACTTT. Translating it yields CSARGAGNRASSYDSPLHF. The chain carries TRBV20-1 and TRBJ1-6; maybe TRBD1 (6 bases). Trimming removed 1 base from V and 8 bases from J, with 27 bases in between. The CDR3 covers 19 residues. Germline values: CDR1 DFQATT, CDR2 SNEGSKA (reference sequence).

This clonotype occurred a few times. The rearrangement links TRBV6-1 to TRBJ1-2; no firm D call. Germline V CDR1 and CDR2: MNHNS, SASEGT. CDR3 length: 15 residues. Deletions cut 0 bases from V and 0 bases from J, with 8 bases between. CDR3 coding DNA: TGTGCCAGCAGTGAAGCGCGTACAGCTAACTATGGCTACACCTTC. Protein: CASSEARTANYGYTF.

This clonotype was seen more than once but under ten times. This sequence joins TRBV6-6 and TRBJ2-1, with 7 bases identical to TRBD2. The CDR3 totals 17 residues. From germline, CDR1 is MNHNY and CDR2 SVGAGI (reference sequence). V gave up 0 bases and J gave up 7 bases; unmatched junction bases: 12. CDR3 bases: TGTGCCAGCAGTTACTCCGGGGCGGGGGTAAAATGGAATGAGCAGTTCTTC. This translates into CASSYSGAGVKWNEQFF.

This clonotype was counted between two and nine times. The CDR3 region is CASSVGGNSYEQYF. In nucleotides, the CDR3 is TGTGCCAGCAGTGTAGGGGGAAACTCCTACGAGCAGTACTTC. The rearrangement uses TRBV27 and TRBJ2-7, with D possibly being TRBD1 (6 bases). The CDR3 sequence is 14 residues long. Germline V gene data show CDR1 as MNHEY and CDR2 as SMNVEV (reference sequence). V was cut by 5 bases and J by 0 bases, with 11 bases left in between.

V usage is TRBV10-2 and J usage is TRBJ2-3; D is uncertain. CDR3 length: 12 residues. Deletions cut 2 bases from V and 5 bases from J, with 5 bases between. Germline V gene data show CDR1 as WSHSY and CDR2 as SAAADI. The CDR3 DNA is TGCGCCAGCAGTGAGATGGGAGATACGCAGTATTTT. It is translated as CASSEMGDTQYF.

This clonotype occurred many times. CDR3 amino acids: CASRVQGGTDTQYF. The CDR3 DNA follows: TGTGCCAGCAGGGTACAGGGAGGCACAGATACGCAGTATTTT. The chain employs TRBV6-1 and TRBJ2-3; D perhaps matches TRBD1 (6 bases). Per the germline V gene, CDR1 is MNHNS and CDR2 is SASEGT. This CDR3 region has 14 residues. Trimming pared 6 bases from V and 1 base from J, leaving 11 bases between.

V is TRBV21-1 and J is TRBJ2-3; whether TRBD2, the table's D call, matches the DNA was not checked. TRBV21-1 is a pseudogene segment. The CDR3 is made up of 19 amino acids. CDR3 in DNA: TGTGCCAGCAGCAAAGCAGATCCTTCTAGGGGAACACACACAGATACGCAGTATTTT. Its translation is CASSKADPSRGTHTDTQYF.

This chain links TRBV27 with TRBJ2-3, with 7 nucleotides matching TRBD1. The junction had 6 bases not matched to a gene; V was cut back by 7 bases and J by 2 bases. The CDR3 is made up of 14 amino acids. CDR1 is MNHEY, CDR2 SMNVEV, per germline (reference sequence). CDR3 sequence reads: CASTPQGHTDTQYF. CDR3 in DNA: TGTGCCAGCACCCCACAGGGGCACACAGATACGCAGTATTTT.

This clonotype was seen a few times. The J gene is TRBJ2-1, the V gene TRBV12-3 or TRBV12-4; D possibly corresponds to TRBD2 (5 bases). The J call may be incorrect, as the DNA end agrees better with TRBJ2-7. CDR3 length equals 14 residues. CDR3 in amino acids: CASSLVGGHNEQYF. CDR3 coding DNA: TGTGCCAGCAGTTTAGTGGGCGGGCACAATGAGCAGTACTTC.

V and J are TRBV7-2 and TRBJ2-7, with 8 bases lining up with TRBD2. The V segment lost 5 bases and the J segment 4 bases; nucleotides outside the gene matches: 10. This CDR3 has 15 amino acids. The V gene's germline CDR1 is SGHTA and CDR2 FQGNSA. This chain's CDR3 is CASSKTGGGNYEQYF. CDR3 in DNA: TGTGCCAGCAGCAAGACCGGGGGGGGAAATTACGAGCAGTACTTC.

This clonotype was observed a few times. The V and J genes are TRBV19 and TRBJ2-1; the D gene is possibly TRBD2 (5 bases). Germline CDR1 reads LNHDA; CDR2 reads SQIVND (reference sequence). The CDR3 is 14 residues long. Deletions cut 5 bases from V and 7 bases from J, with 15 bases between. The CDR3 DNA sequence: TGTGCCAGTAGTCCCCGGACTGCTCGGAATGAGCAGTTCTTC. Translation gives CASSPRTARNEQFF. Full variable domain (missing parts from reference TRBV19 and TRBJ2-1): DGGITQSPKYLFRKEGQNVTLSCEQNLNHDAMYWYRQDPGQGLRLIYYSQIVNDFQKGDIAEGYSVSREKKESFPLTVTSAQKNPTAFYLCASSPRTARNEQFFGPGTRLTVL.

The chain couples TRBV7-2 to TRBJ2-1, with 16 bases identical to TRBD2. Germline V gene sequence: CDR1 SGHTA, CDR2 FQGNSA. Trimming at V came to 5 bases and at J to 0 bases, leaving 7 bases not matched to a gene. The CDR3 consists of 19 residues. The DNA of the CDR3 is TGTGCCAGCAGCCGAGGGACTAGCGGGGGGGCCAGCTCCTACAATGAGCAGTTCTTC. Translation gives CASSRGTSGGASSYNEQFF.

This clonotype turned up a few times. The CDR3 coding sequence is TGTGCCAGCAGCCCCATCTTAGAGGCCTACGAGCAGTACTTC. This sequence encodes CASSPILEAYEQYF. The gene calls are TRBV3-1 and TRBJ2-7; no firm D call. Germline CDR1 and CDR2: LGHDT and YNNKEL (reference sequence). The CDR3 runs 14 residues. Trimming removed 4 bases from V and 2 bases from J, with 12 bases in between.

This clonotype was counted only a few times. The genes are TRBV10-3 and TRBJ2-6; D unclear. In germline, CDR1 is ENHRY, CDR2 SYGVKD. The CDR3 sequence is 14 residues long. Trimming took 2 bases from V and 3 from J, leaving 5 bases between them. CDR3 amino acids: CAISERFGANVLTF. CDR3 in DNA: TGTGCCATCAGTGAGAGATTTGGGGCCAACGTCCTGACTTTC.

The CDR3 reads CASSLNGLAGGLNEQFF. As DNA, the CDR3 is TGCGCCAGCAGCTTGAACGGGCTAGCGGGGGGGCTCAATGAGCAGTTCTTC. The gene calls are TRBV5-1 and TRBJ2-1; 12 bases fit TRBD2. Per germline, CDR1 SGHRS and CDR2 YFSETQ. The CDR3 contains 17 residues. Trimming removed 1 base from V and 6 bases from J; junction bases left unmatched: 8.

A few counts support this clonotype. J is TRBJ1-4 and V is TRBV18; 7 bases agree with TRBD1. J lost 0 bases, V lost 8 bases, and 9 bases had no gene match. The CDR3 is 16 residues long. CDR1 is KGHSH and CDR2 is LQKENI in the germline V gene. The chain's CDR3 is CASPGTATATNEKLFF. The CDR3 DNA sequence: TGTGCCAGCCCCGGGACAGCTACGGCAACTAATGAAAAACTGTTTTTT.

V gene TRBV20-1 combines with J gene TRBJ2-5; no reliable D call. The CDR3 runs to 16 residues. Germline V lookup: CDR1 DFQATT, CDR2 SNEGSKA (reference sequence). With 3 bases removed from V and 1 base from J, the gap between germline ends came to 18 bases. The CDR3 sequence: CSASRLVPTIQETQYF. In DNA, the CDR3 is TGCAGTGCTAGTAGGCTGGTTCCCACTATCCAAGAGACCCAGTACTTC.

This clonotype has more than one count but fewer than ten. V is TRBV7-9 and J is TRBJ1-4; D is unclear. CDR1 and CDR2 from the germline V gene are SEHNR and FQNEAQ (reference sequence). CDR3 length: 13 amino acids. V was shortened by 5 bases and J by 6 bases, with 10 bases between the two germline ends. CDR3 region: CASSPPGHEKLFF. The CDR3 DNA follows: TGTGCCAGCAGCCCACCCGGACATGAAAAACTGTTTTTT.

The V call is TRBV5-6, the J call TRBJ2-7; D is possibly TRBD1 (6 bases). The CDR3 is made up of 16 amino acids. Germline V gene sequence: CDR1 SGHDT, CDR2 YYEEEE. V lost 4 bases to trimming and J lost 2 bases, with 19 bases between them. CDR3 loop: CASSRLGRGPTYEQYF. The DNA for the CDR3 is TGTGCCAGCAGCCGACTGGGCAGGGGCCCCACCTACGAGCAGTACTTC.

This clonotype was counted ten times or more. The chain's CDR3 is CASSPLQGANEKLFF. CDR3 DNA sequence: TGTGCCAGCAGCCCACTACAGGGGGCTAATGAAAAACTGTTTTTT. The rearrangement links TRBV18 to TRBJ1-4; 8 bases fit TRBD1. This CDR3 has 15 amino acids. V was pared by 8 bases and J by 3 bases, with 8 bases of the junction left unmatched. Germline V gives CDR1 KGHSH, CDR2 LQKENI.

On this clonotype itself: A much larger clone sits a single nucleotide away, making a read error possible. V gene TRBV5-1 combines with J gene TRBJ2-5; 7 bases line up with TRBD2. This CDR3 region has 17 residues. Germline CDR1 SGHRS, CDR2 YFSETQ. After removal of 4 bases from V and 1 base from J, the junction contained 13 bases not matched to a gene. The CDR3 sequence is CASSGPGLDDLQETQYF. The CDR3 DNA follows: TGCGCCAGCAGCGGGCCCGGACTAGATGATCTCCAAGAGACCCAGTACTTC. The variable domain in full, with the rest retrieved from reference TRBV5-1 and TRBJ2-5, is KAGVTQTPRYLIKTRGQQVTLSCSPISGHRSVSWYQQTPGQGLQFLFEYFSETQRNKGNFPGRFSGRQFSNSRSEMNVSTLELGDSALYLCASSGPGLDDLQETQYFGPGTRLLVL.

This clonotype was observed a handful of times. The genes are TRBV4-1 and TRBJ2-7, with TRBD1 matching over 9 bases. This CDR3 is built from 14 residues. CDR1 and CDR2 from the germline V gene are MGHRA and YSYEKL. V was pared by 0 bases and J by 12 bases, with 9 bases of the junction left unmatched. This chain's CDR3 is CASSQDWTGAHRYF. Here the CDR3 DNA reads TGCGCCAGCAGCCAAGATTGGACAGGGGCCCACCGGTACTTC.

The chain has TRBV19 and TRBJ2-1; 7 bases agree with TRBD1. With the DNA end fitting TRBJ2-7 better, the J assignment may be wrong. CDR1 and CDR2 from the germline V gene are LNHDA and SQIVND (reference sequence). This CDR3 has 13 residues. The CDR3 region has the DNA TGTGCCAGTAGTCCCGGACAGGCCAATGAGCAGTACTTC. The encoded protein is CASSPGQANEQYF.